This T cell receptor beta chain was identified in a study of control samples from healthy donors and cancer patients. The protocol was immunoSEQ multiplex PCR, while the TCRdb copy is restricted to in-frame clones and leaves out a portion. The table shows about 92,000 clones, with roughly 78% occurring only once. Germline V CDR1 and CDR2: SNHLY, FYNNEI. CDR3 length: 13 residues. The V end lost 3 bases, the J end lost 3 bases, and 8 bases lay between the germline ends. The chain links TRBV2 to TRBJ2-5; D is uncertain. The sequence was obtained from a woman aged 55-75 years in good health. Material for sequencing was blood. CDR3 loop: CASSDRRKETQYF. CDR3 in DNA: TGTGCCAGCAGTGACCGTCGGAAAGAGACCCAGTACTTC. Using reference TRBV2 and TRBJ2-5 for the parts outside the CDR3, the full variable domain is EPEVTQTPSHQVTQMGQEVILRCVPISNHLYFYWYRQILGQKVEFLVSFYNNEISEKSEIFDDQFSVERPDGSNFTLKIRSTKLEDSAMYFCASSDRRKETQYFGPGTRLLVL.